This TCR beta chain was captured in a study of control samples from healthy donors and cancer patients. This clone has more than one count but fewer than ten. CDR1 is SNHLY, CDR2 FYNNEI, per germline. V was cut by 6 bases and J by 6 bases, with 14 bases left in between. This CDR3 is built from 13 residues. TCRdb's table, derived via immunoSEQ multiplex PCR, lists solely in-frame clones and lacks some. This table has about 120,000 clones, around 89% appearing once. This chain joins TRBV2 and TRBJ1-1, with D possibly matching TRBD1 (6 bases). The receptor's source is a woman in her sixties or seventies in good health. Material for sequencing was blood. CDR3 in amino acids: CASRADSPSEAFF. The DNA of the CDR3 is TGTGCCAGCAGGGCGGACAGCCCCTCTGAAGCTTTCTTT.